The 3 T cell receptor beta chains listed next were all sequenced from one sample in a study of CD8 T cells in Susac syndrome. Reverse transcription used about 0.45 to 1 ug RNA and random hexamers. TCRdb recomputed calls from the immunoSEQ multiplex PCR reads with MiXCR, one row per CDR3 protein. Of 65,000 to 100,000 distinct CDR3 sequences listed, 90% to 97% are singletons. Material: CD8+ T cells from PBMCs. Receptor source: a human donor with Susac syndrome.

This clonotype was observed a handful of times. The V call is TRBV2, the J call TRBJ2-5; D tentatively reads TRBD1 or TRBD2 (5 bases each). CDR1 is SNHLY, CDR2 FYNNEI, per germline. CDR3 length: 13 amino acids. V lost 3 bases, J lost 2 bases, and 7 bases lay in between. This CDR3 is CASSEGVQETQYF. In nucleotides, the CDR3 is TGTGCCAGCAGTGAGGGGGTACAAGAGACCCAGTACTTC.

This sequence joins TRBV11-2 and TRBJ1-1; 7 nucleotides line up with TRBD1. The CDR3 runs to 15 residues. Trimming removed 1 base from V and 4 bases from J; junction bases left unmatched: 6. CDR1 SGHAT and CDR2 FQNNGV come from the germline V gene. The CDR3 nucleotides are TGTGCCAGCAGCTTAGTGTGGGGGGACAGCACTGAAGCTTTCTTT. It specifies CASSLVWGDSTEAFF.

The chain has TRBV29-1 and TRBJ1-4; tentative D call: TRBD1 (6 bases). V gave up 2 bases and J gave up 5 bases, with 6 bases separating them. Looked up from germline, CDR1 is SQVTM and CDR2 is ANQGSEA. The CDR3 sequence is 12 residues long. The CDR3 sequence is CSVETGNEKLFF. The CDR3 nucleotides are TGCAGCGTTGAAACAGGGAATGAAAAACTGTTTTTT.